These 21 T cell receptor beta chains originate from one sample sequenced in a study of identical twins. TCRdb called the 5' RACE reads again in MiXCR, with one record for every CDR3 protein. The table includes some 760,000 distinct CDR3 sequences, 18% detected once. These data were also reused for a study on T cells expressing NK-cell markers.

Sequencing was performed on PBMCs. These receptors came from a woman between 18 and 29 years old in good health.

This clonotype was seen only a few times. This chain connects TRBV18 to TRBJ2-7, with 11 nucleotides matching TRBD2. The length of the CDR3 is 15 residues. Germline V gene data show CDR1 as KGHSH and CDR2 as LQKENI. Trimming removed 2 bases from V and 5 bases from J; junction bases left unmatched: 5. The CDR3 nucleotides are TGTGCCAGCTCACCATTAGCGGGGGGGCAGGACGAGCAGTACTTC. Amino acid sequence: CASSPLAGGQDEQYF. Looking up the rest from reference TRBV18 and TRBJ2-7 gives the full variable domain: NAGVMQNPRHLVRRRGQEARLRCSPMKGHSHVYWYRQLPEEGLKFMVYLQKENIIDESGMPKERFSAEFPKEGPSILRIQQVVRGDSAAYFCASSPLAGGQDEQYFGPGTRLTVT.

The rearrangement uses TRBV10-2 and TRBJ2-5; D perhaps matches TRBD1 (6 bases). The germline V gene has CDR1 WSHSY and CDR2 SAAADI. The CDR3 sequence is 15 residues long. Trimming left V 3 bases short and J 4 bases short, with 15 bases between. CDR3 amino acids: CASSDVERGLETQYF. The CDR3 DNA sequence: TGCGCCAGCAGTGATGTAGAGAGGGGGTTAGAGACCCAGTACTTC.

In its sample, this clonotype was seen a few times. The chain carries TRBV9 and TRBJ2-1; D gene uncertain. Trimming cost V 4 bases and J 3 bases, with 8 bases left between them. Germline V lookup: CDR1 SGDLS, CDR2 YYNGEE. The CDR3 has 13 residues. The CDR3 region is CASSSEDYNEQFF. The CDR3, as DNA: TGTGCCAGCAGCTCCGAGGACTACAATGAGCAGTTCTTC.

In nucleotides, the CDR3 is TGCAGTGCAAAAACAGGGACCCCCTACGAGCAGTACTTC. This encodes CSAKTGTPYEQYF. The J gene is TRBJ2-7, the V gene TRBV20-1; the D gene is possibly TRBD1 (6 bases). CDR3 size: 13 residues. Germline loops: CDR1 DFQATT, CDR2 SNEGSKA (reference sequence). The V gene lost 6 bases and the J gene lost 2 bases, with 14 bases spanning the gap.

This clonotype has only a few counts. The chain couples TRBV5-1 to TRBJ2-5; D perhaps matches TRBD2 (6 bases). Germline V CDR1 and CDR2: SGHRS, YFSETQ. Trimming pared 7 bases from V and 2 bases from J, leaving 12 bases between. This CDR3 region has 13 residues. The CDR3 DNA is TGCGCCAGCCACGCGGGGTATCAAGAGACCCAGTACTTC. Protein sequence: CASHAGYQETQYF.

The V and J genes are TRBV6-1 and TRBJ1-5; maybe TRBD1 (6 bases). Germline V gene data show CDR1 as MNHNS and CDR2 as SASEGT. The V gene lost 4 bases and the J gene lost 5 bases, with 9 bases spanning the gap. CDR3 length: 13 amino acids. The CDR3 region has the DNA TGTGCCAGCAGTGGACAGGCTGATCAGCCCCAGCATTTT. Its protein is CASSGQADQPQHF.

This clonotype was counted a few times. V gene TRBV12-3 or TRBV12-4 combines with J gene TRBJ1-3; D is unresolved. The CDR3 consists of 15 residues. V shed 6 bases and J shed 0 bases, with 12 bases lying between them. CDR3 nucleotide sequence: TGTGCCAGCAGCATGAGGGAGAACTCTGGAAACACCATATATTTT. It translates to CASSMRENSGNTIYF.

In its sample, this clonotype was seen a few times. This chain joins TRBV11-2 and TRBJ2-2, with no clear D. CDR1 and CDR2 from the germline V gene are SGHAT and FQNNGV. The CDR3 length is 16 residues. V was pared by 2 bases and J by 5 bases, with 15 bases between. In DNA form, the CDR3 reads TGTGCCAGCAGCTTATGGGCCATATCGGATACCGGGGAGCTGTTTTTT. Amino acid sequence: CASSLWAISDTGELFF.

This clonotype was observed a few times. The rearrangement links TRBV7-9 to TRBJ1-5, with a possible D match to TRBD1 (6 bases). CDR1 and CDR2 from the germline V gene are SEHNR and FQNEAQ (reference sequence). Trimming removed 5 bases at V and 7 bases at J, with 15 bases between. This CDR3 contains 14 residues. The CDR3 protein is CASSPTGFGQPQHF. The CDR3 DNA reads TGTGCCAGCAGCCCAACAGGGTTCGGCCAGCCCCAGCATTTT.

This sequence joins TRBV20-1 and TRBJ2-3; the D is unclear. The V end was cut by 0 bases, the J end by 0 bases, with 10 bases between. The CDR3 contains 15 residues. Germline V gene data show CDR1 as DFQATT and CDR2 as SNEGSKA (reference sequence). CDR3 nucleotide sequence: TGCAGTGCTAGAGAGGGCAGCTTTAGCACAGATACGCAGTATTTT. This encodes CSAREGSFSTDTQYF.

The rearrangement uses TRBV10-3 and TRBJ2-5; possibly TRBD2 for D (6 bases). Germline CDR1 is ENHRY and CDR2 is SYGVKD. V lost 3 bases and J 10 bases, leaving 18 bases between the germline ends. The CDR3 covers 14 residues. This CDR3 reads CAISDPRGAGGQYF. In nucleotides, the CDR3 is TGTGCCATCAGTGACCCTAGGGGAGCGGGTGGCCAGTACTTC.

This chain connects TRBV11-1 to TRBJ2-3, with 9 bases lining up with TRBD2. The CDR3 runs 19 residues. The V gene end was trimmed by 5 bases and the J gene end by 3 bases; junction bases not matched to a gene: 18. Germline values: CDR1 SGHAT, CDR2 FQDESV (reference sequence). The CDR3 DNA is TGTGCCAGCAGCCGAAGTCAGGGGTCAGGCCTAGCGGGAACAGATACGCAGTATTTT. This translates into CASSRSQGSGLAGTDTQYF.

This chain joins TRBV3-1 and TRBJ1-2; D remains unclear. Looked up from germline, CDR1 is LGHDT and CDR2 is YNNKEL (reference sequence). Trimming left V 1 base short and J 7 bases short, with 7 bases between. The CDR3 sequence is 12 residues long. The CDR3 loop reads CASSQGSVGYTF. The CDR3 nucleotides read TGTGCCAGCAGCCAAGGGTCAGTTGGCTACACCTTC.

Only a few counts were recorded for this clonotype. V gene TRBV20-1 combines with J gene TRBJ1-6, with TRBD1 matching 8 bases. V lost 3 bases, J lost 7 bases, and 11 bases stayed unmatched. Germline V CDR1 and CDR2: DFQATT, SNEGSKA (reference sequence). The length of the CDR3 is 16 residues. The CDR3 protein is CSASQIQTGENSPLHF. CDR3 DNA: TGCAGTGCTAGCCAAATCCAGACAGGGGAGAATTCACCCCTCCACTTT.

V is TRBV5-5 and J is TRBJ2-3; 15 bases line up with TRBD2. CDR1 SGHKS and CDR2 YYEKEE come from the germline V gene (reference sequence). The CDR3 is 18 residues long. Trimming at V came to 1 base and at J to 4 bases, leaving 7 bases not matched to a gene. The CDR3 sequence is CASSLPRGLAGGADTQYF. The CDR3 coding sequence is TGTGCCAGCAGCTTGCCGAGGGGACTAGCGGGGGGAGCAGATACGCAGTATTTT.

The chain combines TRBV7-2 with TRBJ2-2; the D is unclear. This CDR3 is 13 amino acids long. Trimming left V 5 bases short and J 4 bases short, with 8 bases between. Germline values: CDR1 SGHTA, CDR2 FQGNSA. This CDR3 is CASSPPTTGELFF. Written as DNA, the CDR3 is TGTGCCAGCAGCCCCCCGACCACCGGGGAGCTGTTTTTT.

This clonotype was seen a few times. The rearrangement links TRBV20-1 to TRBJ2-3; no clear D gene. Germline V lookup: CDR1 DFQATT, CDR2 SNEGSKA (reference sequence). The CDR3 is 13 residues long. The CDR3 loop reads CRNQQTGTDTQYF. The DNA for the CDR3 is TGCCGTAATCAACAAACCGGGACAGATACGCAGTATTTT.

V usage is TRBV7-9 and J usage is TRBJ2-5, with 11 bases that match TRBD2. CDR1 SEHNR and CDR2 FQNEAQ come from the germline V gene (reference sequence). The junction had 11 bases not matched to a gene; V was cut back by 3 bases and J by 5 bases. The CDR3 spans 17 residues. The CDR3 region has the DNA TGTGCCAGCAGCTTCCCGGTCCTAGCGGGAGGCATGGAGACCCAGTACTTC. This gives the protein CASSFPVLAGGMETQYF.

This clonotype has a handful of counts. The genes are TRBV6-1 and TRBJ2-7; TRBD2 aligns across 13 bases. This CDR3 spans 18 amino acids. In germline, CDR1 is MNHNS, CDR2 SASEGT. Trimming cost V 7 bases and J 7 bases; bases outside gene matches: 19. The CDR3 region is CASTSGTSGTLPLREQYF. In nucleotides, the CDR3 is TGTGCCAGCACCTCCGGGACTAGCGGGACCCTCCCGCTACGGGAGCAGTACTTC.

This rearrangement joins TRBV5-6 to TRBJ2-6; 7 bases line up with TRBD1. Germline CDR1 is SGHDT and CDR2 is YYEEEE. The CDR3 covers 16 residues. The V segment lost 3 bases and the J segment 1 base; nucleotides outside the gene matches: 4. This chain's CDR3 is CASSSATGSGANVLTF. The CDR3 region has the DNA TGTGCCAGCAGCTCGGCGACAGGGTCTGGGGCCAACGTCCTGACTTTC.

V is TRBV20-1 and J is TRBJ2-1, with 9 bases aligning to TRBD1. The ends lost 1 base at V and 8 bases at J; junction bases unmatched: 6. Germline lookup yields CDR1 DFQATT and CDR2 SNEGSKA (reference sequence). The CDR3 is 14 residues long. The CDR3 DNA follows: TGCAGTGCTAGAGCGACAGGGGGTATGGATGAGCAGTTCTTC. Translated: CSARATGGMDEQFF.